The present T cell receptor (beta chain) was sequenced within a study of OX40 agonist ivuxolimab in advanced cancers. In the study overall: Subjects had a mean age of about 60 years, with a range of about 20 to 85; almost 85% were male. Study results and caveats: Among some nonresponders, normalized T-cell clonal expansion was also low.

The protocol was immunoSEQ multiplex PCR, while the TCRdb copy is restricted to in-frame clones and leaves out a portion. The table has roughly 16,000 clones, approximately 80% seen once; the top ten hold 35% to 50%. A note on this clone: The antigen remains undetermined.

The sample consisted of CD4+ or CD8+ T cells sorted from blood, taken in a trial of the OX40 agonist ivuxolimab. The TCR sequence derives from an adult with an advanced solid tumor such as melanoma, head and neck, liver or kidney cancer.

The CDR3: CASSQEGGGANEKLFF. Written as DNA, the CDR3 is TGCGCCAGCAGCCAAGAGGGCGGGGGGGCTAATGAAAAACTGTTTTTT. The chain uses TRBV4-3 and TRBJ1-4; possible D gene TRBD1, 5 bases. From germline, CDR1 is LGHNA and CDR2 YSLEER. The V gene lost 0 bases and the J gene lost 3 bases, with 11 bases spanning the gap. The length of the CDR3 is 16 residues.